These T cell receptor beta chains were read from a single sample in a study of vaccination and CD4 T cells after COVID-19. Their antigen targets remain unknown. TCRdb reprocessed the PCR reads with MiXCR, giving one entry per CDR3 protein. The sample gives over 20,000 distinct CDR3 sequences, less than 65% of which show up once; less than 6% is in the top ten. Sequenced input: CD4+ T cells from blood, cultured in vitro. The receptors originated from a human donor who had recovered from COVID-19. The CDR3 runs from the conserved cysteine through the conserved F or W. The D gene is left open where the match is weak. Part of the rows lack a size; the others show once, few, many or a class for expanded clones.

abundance,j_gene,d_gene,v_gene,CDR3nt,CDR3aa
NA,TRBJ1-5,TRBD1,TRBV12-3/TRBV12-4,TGTGCCAGCAGTTTTGGGACAGGGCTTCCTAGCAATCAGCCCCAGCATTTT,CASSFGTGLPSNQPQHF
NA,TRBJ2-6,NA,TRBV27,TGTGCCAGCAGCCCAATAGGTACTGGGGCCAACGTCCTGACTTTC,CASSPIGTGANVLTF
NA,TRBJ1-2,TRBD1,TRBV19,TGTGCCAGTAGCGCCGACAGGGTAGGAGGCTACACCTTC,CASSADRVGGYTF
NA,TRBJ1-1,TRBD1,TRBV24-1,TGTGCCACCAGTGACCCCAGACAGGGGATGAAAGCTTTCTTT,CATSDPRQGMKAFF
NA,TRBJ2-2,NA,TRBV20-1,TGCAGTGCAAACGACATAACCCCCGGGGAGCTGTTTTTT,CSANDITPGELFF
NA,TRBJ1-2,NA,TRBV5-6,TGTGCCAGCAGCTTGGGGGACATAACCTCCTATGGCTACACCTTC,CASSLGDITSYGYTF
NA,TRBJ1-1,NA,TRBV7-3,TGTGCCAGCAGCTTAAGTCCCCAAGGCGAAGCTTTCTTT,CASSLSPQGEAFF
NA,TRBJ2-2,NA,TRBV3-1,TGTGCCAGCAGCCAATTCGCGGGTGGAACCGGGGAGCTGTTTTTT,CASSQFAGGTGELFF
NA,TRBJ1-5,NA,TRBV20-1,TGCAGTGCTACAGGGGATAGCAATCAGCCCCAGCATTTT,CSATGDSNQPQHF
NA,TRBJ2-2,NA,TRBV30,TGTGCCTGGAACGCCAACGGGCCACACACCGGGGAGCTGTTTTTT,CAWNANGPHTGELFF
NA,TRBJ1-6,NA,TRBV2,TGTGCCAGCACCCAGGGCGGTAGCTCCTATAATTCACCCCTCCACTTT,CASTQGGSSYNSPLHF
once,TRBJ1-2,NA,TRBV19,TGTGCCAGTAGTATTTATCAGGGAAGCTACACCTTC,CASSIYQGSYTF
NA,TRBJ2-2,TRBD1,TRBV11-3,TGTGCCAGCAGCTTCGGACAGGGGCCGAACACCGGGGAGCTGTTTTTT,CASSFGQGPNTGELFF
NA,TRBJ1-2,NA,TRBV6-1,TGTGCCAGCGTTGGTACGGGACTCCGGGACGGGGGTAACTATGGCTACACCTTC,CASVGTGLRDGGNYGYTF
NA,TRBJ1-2,TRBD1,TRBV27,TGTGCCAGCACCTTAACAGGGACAGGGAGTAATGGCTACACCTTC,CASTLTGTGSNGYTF
NA,TRBJ2-1,NA,TRBV20-1,TGCAGTGCTAGAGATGGCTTGAAGGGGACCTTCTACAATGAGCAGTTCTTC,CSARDGLKGTFYNEQFF
NA,TRBJ1-6,NA,TRBV6-5,TGTGCCAGCAGTTACTCGAAGGGGCAGTCACCCCTCCACTTT,CASSYSKGQSPLHF
NA,TRBJ1-1,NA,TRBV6-1,TGTGCCAGCAGTCCCCTGTATGGACACACTGAAGCTTTCTTT,CASSPLYGHTEAFF
NA,TRBJ2-3,NA,TRBV20-1,TGCAGTGCACGGGGCGCGCCAACTAGCACAGATACGCAGTATTTT,CSARGAPTSTDTQYF
NA,TRBJ2-5,TRBD2,TRBV11-2,TGTGCCAGCAGCTCGACCCTAGCGGGAGGGGAGACCCAGTACTTC,CASSSTLAGGETQYF
few,TRBJ2-3,NA,TRBV10-3,TGTGCCATCCAGAGGGAGATCACAGATACGCAGTATTTT,CAIQREITDTQYF
few,TRBJ1-5,NA,TRBV12-3/TRBV12-4,TGTGCCAGCAGCTTCGTAGGGGCGGGCAATCAGCCCCAGCATTTT,CASSFVGAGNQPQHF
few,TRBJ1-6,NA,TRBV15,TGTGCCACCAGCAGAGATCTAAGGGGGAATAATTCACCCCTCCACTTT,CATSRDLRGNNSPLHF
NA,TRBJ2-1,TRBD2,TRBV28,TGTGCCAGCAGCCTTACTAGCGGGAGGTCCCTAGTTAAGAATGAGCAGTTCTTC,CASSLTSGRSLVKNEQFF
NA,TRBJ1-1,NA,TRBV6-1,TGTGCCAGCAGTCGAAATCGGGCTGAAGCTTTCTTT,CASSRNRAEAFF
few,TRBJ1-2,NA,TRBV10-3,TGTGCCATCAGTGACCTGGGTGGGGATGACTATGGCTACACCTTC,CAISDLGGDDYGYTF
NA,TRBJ2-7,TRBD1,TRBV20-1,TGCAGTGCCCTCCGGGACAGAATCAATTCCTACGAGCAGTACTTC,CSALRDRINSYEQYF
NA,TRBJ1-1,NA,TRBV27,TGTGCCAGCAGTTTTCTGGGTCCTACCGGGCCCCTGGTCACTGAAGCTTTCTTT,CASSFLGPTGPLVTEAFF
NA,TRBJ1-1,NA,TRBV23-1,TGCGCCAGCAGTCAATCGGTAGTAAGAGACACTGAAGCTTTCTTT,CASSQSVVRDTEAFF
once,TRBJ2-7,NA,TRBV7-2,TGTGCCAGCAGCTTAGGCCGGACAACCGGAACCTACGAGCAGTACTTC,CASSLGRTTGTYEQYF
NA,TRBJ2-7,TRBD2,TRBV20-1,TGCAGTGCTAGAGTTATCGGCGGGAGCTCCTACGAGCAGTACTTC,CSARVIGGSSYEQYF
NA,TRBJ1-1,TRBD1,TRBV15,TGTGCCACCAGGACAGGGCGAACGAACACTGAAGCTCTCTTT,CATRTGRTNTEALF
NA,TRBJ1-1,TRBD1,TRBV18,TGTGCCAGCTCATCAATCGGACAGGGAAGGAGGAGAATGAACACTGAAGCTTTCTTT,CASSSIGQGRRRMNTEAFF
few,TRBJ2-7,NA,TRBV6-5,TGTGCCAGCAGTTTCAGGGAATCCTACGAGCAGTACTTC,CASSFRESYEQYF
NA,TRBJ1-6,TRBD1,TRBV20-1,TGCAGTGCTAGAGAGAGGACAGGGGGCGGGTCACCCCTCCACTTT,CSARERTGGGSPLHF
few,TRBJ2-2,TRBD1,TRBV4-1,TGCGCCAGCAGCCAAGATTGGGACAGGGTAGGGACCGGGGAGCTGTTTTTT,CASSQDWDRVGTGELFF
NA,TRBJ1-2,NA,TRBV28,TGTGCCAGCACCACAATCATCAGAAACTATGGCTACACCTTC,CASTTIIRNYGYTF
once,TRBJ1-2,NA,TRBV20-1,TGCAGTGCTAGGGCAGGGGAGCTGTATGGCTACACCTTC,CSARAGELYGYTF
NA,TRBJ2-7,TRBD2,TRBV27,TGTGCCAGCACTTCGGGGCTAGCGGGAGGCGAGCAGTACTTC,CASTSGLAGGEQYF
NA,TRBJ1-2,TRBD1,TRBV28,TGTGCCAGCAGCCCAGGGGGCCCTAACTATGGCTACACCTTC,CASSPGGPNYGYTF
NA,TRBJ1-6,NA,TRBV20-1,TGCAGTGCCTTCAGGGGTAGCTCCTATAATTCACCCCTCCACTTT,CSAFRGSSYNSPLHF
NA,TRBJ2-5,TRBD1,TRBV7-9,TGTGCCAGCAGCCCCCTTCGCGCGACAGGGTTGCTGGAGACCCAGTACTTC,CASSPLRATGLLETQYF
NA,TRBJ1-5,NA,TRBV12-3/TRBV12-4,TGTGCCAGCAGCAAACAGGGTAGCAATCAGCCCCAGCATTTT,CASSKQGSNQPQHF
NA,TRBJ1-1,NA,TRBV2,TGTGCCAGCAGTTCTATGGGGGACACTGAAGCTTTCTTT,CASSSMGDTEAFF
NA,TRBJ1-1,NA,TRBV29-1,TGCAGCGTGGCGACCCTGAACACTGAAGCTTTCTTT,CSVATLNTEAFF
NA,TRBJ2-7,TRBD1,TRBV7-3,TGTGCCAGCAGCAGGGACAGGGGTGCCTACGAGCAGTACTTC,CASSRDRGAYEQYF
NA,TRBJ1-2,NA,TRBV7-3,TGTGCCAGCAGCACCCTGACTCTAAACTATGGCTACACCTTC,CASSTLTLNYGYTF
few,TRBJ1-5,NA,TRBV20-1,TGCAGTGCTAGGAGGGACGTCGACAATCAGCCCCAGCATTTT,CSARRDVDNQPQHF
few,TRBJ1-6,NA,TRBV20-1,TGCAGTGCTGCTCCCCCGGGCAGGGGAAATTCACCCCTCCACTTT,CSAAPPGRGNSPLHF
NA,TRBJ1-1,NA,TRBV29-1,TGCAGCTTTCGGTCGGGACTAGCTGAAGCTTTCTTT,CSFRSGLAEAFF
NA,TRBJ2-2,TRBD2,TRBV7-3,TGTGCCAGCAGCTTACGGCCAGCGGGGGACACCGGGGAGCTGTTTTTT,CASSLRPAGDTGELFF
NA,TRBJ1-5,NA,TRBV9,TGTGCCAGCAGCGTAGGAAGAGAACATCAGCCCCAGCATTTT,CASSVGREHQPQHF
NA,TRBJ1-2,NA,TRBV6-1,TGTGCCAGCAGTCTAGGAAGCCGTATCTATGGCTACACCTTC,CASSLGSRIYGYTF
NA,TRBJ2-4,TRBD1,TRBV18,TGTGCCAGCTCACGTTCCGGGACAGGTTCCGACATTCAGTACTTC,CASSRSGTGSDIQYF
few,TRBJ1-1,NA,TRBV7-9,TGTGCCAGCAGCATACCCCCGAGGTTGGGGGCTAACGTGAACACTGAAGCTTTCTTT,CASSIPPRLGANVNTEAFF
NA,TRBJ1-2,NA,TRBV20-1,TGCAGTGCTAGAGATAATCATGACAGCTTTTCCTATGGCTACACCTTC,CSARDNHDSFSYGYTF
NA,TRBJ1-5,NA,TRBV29-1,TGCAGCGTTGTAGCAGGACCTGGATCATTGCCCCAGCATTTT,CSVVAGPGSLPQHF
NA,TRBJ2-1,TRBD2,TRBV6-1,TGTGCCAGCAGTGCCCTAGCGGGAGGAGGCAATGAGCAGTTCTTC,CASSALAGGGNEQFF
few,TRBJ1-2,NA,TRBV6-5,TGTGCCAGCAGTTACTCGGGACCGGGGGGCTATGGCTACACCTTC,CASSYSGPGGYGYTF
NA,TRBJ2-2,TRBD1,TRBV20-1,TGCAGGGCCGGACAGGGGATCAACACCGGGGAGCTGTTTTTT,CRAGQGINTGELFF